These T cell receptor beta chains were read from a single sample in a study of T cell responses to AZD1222 COVID-19 vaccine. Generated by immunoSEQ multiplex PCR, the TCRdb table keeps only in-frame clones and is missing some. The sample has over 90,000 clones, 90% seen once. Source: peripheral blood, taken on day 0 of AZD1222 vaccination. The receptors were sampled from an adult in good health. CDR3s include the opening cysteine and the closing phenylalanine or tryptophan. The D gene is left open where the match is weak. Rows may omit the clone size; those that give it use once, few, many or a size class.

TRBJ2-1 | TRBV7-9 | NA | NA | CASSYARKGSSSYNEQFF | TGTGCCAGCAGTTACGCGCGAAAGGGGTCCAGCTCCTACAATGAGCAGTTCTTC
TRBJ2-7 | TRBV6-5 | NA | NA | CASRRQATSGQYF | TGTGCCAGCAGGAGACAGGCCACATCGGGGCAGTACTTC
TRBJ2-6 | TRBV19 | NA | NA | CASNQAGGANVLTF | TGTGCCAGTAACCAGGCTGGCGGGGCCAACGTCCTGACTTTC
TRBJ2-1 | TRBV27 | NA | TRBD2 | CASSPGLAGSNEQFF | TGTGCCAGCAGCCCGGGACTAGCGGGGTCCAATGAGCAGTTCTTC
TRBJ1-6 | TRBV6-2/TRBV6-3 | few | NA | CASSYSNPTWSSYNSPLHF | TGTGCCAGCAGTTACTCGAATCCCACCTGGAGCTCCTATAATTCACCCCTCCACTTT
TRBJ1-1 | TRBV30 | NA | NA | CAWRPVENTEAFF | TGTGCCTGGAGGCCGGTCGAGAACACTGAAGCTTTCTTT
TRBJ1-1 | TRBV11-2 | NA | TRBD1 | CASSLGHNRGNTEAFF | TGTGCCAGCAGCTTAGGACACAACAGGGGGAACACTGAAGCTTTCTTT
TRBJ2-1 | TRBV5-1 | NA | TRBD2 | CASSLVGGANEQFF | TGCGCCAGCAGCTTGGTCGGGGGGGCAAATGAGCAGTTCTTC
TRBJ1-4 | TRBV30 | once | NA | CAWSLGMGAFAEKLFF | TGTGCCTGGAGTCTCGGTATGGGGGCCTTTGCTGAAAAACTGTTTTTT
TRBJ2-7 | TRBV5-1 | NA | TRBD1 | CASSLGPTGTGDEQYF | TGCGCCAGCAGCTTGGGGCCTACGGGGACAGGTGACGAGCAGTACTTC
TRBJ2-7 | TRBV7-9 | NA | NA | CASSSLRKNYEQYF | TGTGCCAGCAGCTCCCTCAGAAAAAACTACGAGCAGTACTTC
TRBJ2-6 | TRBV10-3 | NA | NA | CAISEPGRSSGANVLTF | TGTGCCATCAGTGAGCCGGGACGCAGCTCTGGGGCCAACGTCCTGACTTTC
TRBJ2-6 | TRBV11-2 | NA | NA | CASSLDGSGANVLTF | TGTGCCAGCAGCTTAGATGGCTCTGGGGCCAACGTCCTGACTTTC
TRBJ1-1 | TRBV27 | NA | TRBD1 | CASSEQGWGTEAFF | TGTGCCAGCAGTGAACAGGGGTGGGGCACTGAAGCTTTCTTT
TRBJ2-1 | TRBV4-3 | NA | NA | CASSQGESSYNEQFF | TGCGCCAGCAGCCAAGGGGAAAGCTCCTACAATGAGCAGTTCTTC
TRBJ1-2 | TRBV4-1 | NA | NA | CASSPQPGPDGYTF | TGCGCCAGCAGCCCCCAGCCTGGGCCGGATGGCTACACCTTC
TRBJ1-2 | TRBV7-9 | once | NA | CASSPLTHF | TGTGCCAGCAGCCCGCTTACGCACTTC
TRBJ2-2 | TRBV2 | once | NA | CASSDPGRRGNTGELFF | TGTGCCAGCAGTGACCCGGGACGGAGGGGAAACACCGGGGAGCTGTTTTTT
TRBJ1-1 | TRBV7-9 | NA | NA | CASSKGDIEAFF | TGTGCCAGCAGCAAGGGTGACATTGAAGCTTTCTTT
TRBJ2-2 | TRBV7-8 | few | NA | CASSPVGELFF | TGTGCCAGCAGCCCTGTGGGGGAGCTGTTTTTT
TRBJ1-3 | TRBV2 | NA | TRBD1 | CASSGQGAGNTIYF | TGTGCCAGCAGCGGACAGGGGGCTGGAAACACCATATATTTT
TRBJ1-6 | TRBV28 | NA | TRBD1 | CASIPGQANSPLHF | TGTGCCAGCATCCCGGGACAGGCCAATTCACCCCTCCACTTT
TRBJ2-3 | TRBV7-2 | NA | TRBD1 | CASSLSGQGLTDTQYF | TGTGCCAGCAGCTTATCCGGACAGGGTTTAACAGATACGCAGTATTTT
TRBJ1-5 | TRBV19 | NA | NA | CASSPTQGIGNQPQHF | TGTGCCAGTAGTCCTACTCAGGGTATCGGCAATCAGCCCCAGCATTTT
TRBJ1-1 | TRBV28 | NA | TRBD1 | CASTTVRGIRNTEAFF | TGTGCCAGCACCACGGTCAGGGGGATACGGAACACTGAAGCTTTCTTT
TRBJ2-5 | TRBV28 | NA | NA | CASSRKGGETQYF | TGTGCCAGCAGTCGTAAGGGAGGAGAGACCCAGTACTTC
TRBJ1-3 | TRBV18 | NA | NA | CASSPQPTSRNTIYF | TGTGCCAGCTCACCACAGCCCACATCTAGGAACACCATATATTTT
TRBJ1-3 | TRBV27 | medium-sized | NA | CASSLTTSGNTIYF | TGTGCCAGCAGTTTAACGACTTCTGGAAACACCATATATTTT
TRBJ1-5 | TRBV19 | NA | NA | CASSMQGNQPQHF | TGTGCCAGTAGTATGCAGGGAAATCAGCCCCAGCATTTT
TRBJ2-3 | TRBV13 | few | NA | CASSLGGAYRTDTQYF | TGTGCCAGCAGCTTAGGGGGGGCGTATCGCACAGATACGCAGTATTTT
TRBJ2-5 | TRBV6-5 | NA | NA | CASSYKVARLETQYF | TGTGCCAGCAGTTACAAGGTGGCTAGATTAGAGACCCAGTACTTC
TRBJ1-1 | TRBV19 | NA | NA | CASSISPAKGLNTEAFF | TGTGCCAGTAGTATATCCCCGGCAAAGGGGCTGAACACTGAAGCTTTCTTT
TRBJ2-1 | TRBV27 | NA | TRBD2 | CASSLLTAQGEGKFF | TGTGCCAGCAGTTTACTTACAGCCCAAGGGGAGGGGAAGTTCTTC
TRBJ2-2 | TRBV4-1 | NA | TRBD1 | CASSQAFTGATNGELFF | TGCGCCAGCAGCCAAGCCTTCACAGGGGCGACGAACGGGGAGCTGTTTTTT
TRBJ2-1 | TRBV10-3 | NA | NA | CAIGGRYEQFF | TGTGCCATCGGGGGGAGGTATGAGCAGTTCTTC
TRBJ1-5 | TRBV4-1 | NA | NA | CASSQDGDRDQPQHF | TGCGCCAGCAGCCAAGATGGGGATAGGGACCAGCCCCAGCATTTT
TRBJ2-1 | TRBV7-8 | NA | TRBD1 | CASSLAPQGDPYNEQFF | TGTGCCAGCAGCTTAGCCCCACAGGGGGACCCCTACAATGAGCAGTTCTTC
TRBJ2-7 | TRBV6-5 | NA | TRBD1 | CASSQGEWYEQYF | TGTGCCAGCAGTCAGGGGGAGTGGTACGAGCAGTACTTC
TRBJ1-1 | TRBV28 | NA | TRBD1 | CASINRGGGDTEAFF | TGTGCCAGCATTAACCGTGGAGGGGGCGACACTGAAGCTTTCTTT
TRBJ1-2 | TRBV28 | NA | NA | CASSLDLTVGYDGYTF | TGTGCCAGCAGTTTAGACCTGACGGTTGGGTATGATGGCTACACCTTC
TRBJ1-4 | TRBV2 | NA | NA | CASKGGKEKLFF | TGTGCCAGCAAGGGAGGAAAGGAAAAACTGTTTTTT
TRBJ1-4 | TRBV30 | NA | NA | CAWKRGGGEKLFF | TGTGCCTGGAAACGGGGAGGAGGTGAAAAACTGTTTTTT
TRBJ1-5 | TRBV4-1 | NA | NA | CASSQGGRVPNQPQHF | TGCGCCAGCAGCCAAGGAGGCAGGGTTCCCAATCAGCCCCAGCATTTT